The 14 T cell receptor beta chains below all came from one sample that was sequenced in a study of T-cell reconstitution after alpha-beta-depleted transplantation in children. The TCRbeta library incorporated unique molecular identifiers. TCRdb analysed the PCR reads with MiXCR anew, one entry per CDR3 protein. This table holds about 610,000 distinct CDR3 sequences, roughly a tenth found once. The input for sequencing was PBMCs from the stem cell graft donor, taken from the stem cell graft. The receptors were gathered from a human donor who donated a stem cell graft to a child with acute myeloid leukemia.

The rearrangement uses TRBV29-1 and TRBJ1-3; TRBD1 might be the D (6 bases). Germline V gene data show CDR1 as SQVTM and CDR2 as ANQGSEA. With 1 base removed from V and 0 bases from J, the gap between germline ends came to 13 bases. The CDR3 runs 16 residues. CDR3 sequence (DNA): TGCAGCGTTGAAGGGGGTACAGGGTCCTCTGGAAACACCATATATTTT. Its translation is CSVEGGTGSSGNTIYF.

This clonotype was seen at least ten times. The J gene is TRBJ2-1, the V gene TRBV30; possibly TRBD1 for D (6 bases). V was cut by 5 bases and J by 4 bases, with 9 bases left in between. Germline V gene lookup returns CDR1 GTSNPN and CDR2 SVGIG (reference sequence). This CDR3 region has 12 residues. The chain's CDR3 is CAWWDTYNEQFF. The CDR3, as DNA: TGTGCCTGGTGGGACACATACAATGAGCAGTTCTTC.

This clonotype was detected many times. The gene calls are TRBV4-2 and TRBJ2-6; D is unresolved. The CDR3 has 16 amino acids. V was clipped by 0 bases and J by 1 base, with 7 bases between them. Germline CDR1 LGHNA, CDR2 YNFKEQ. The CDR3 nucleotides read TGTGCCAGCAGCCAAGATCAAGGGTCTGGGGCCAACGTCCTGACTTTC. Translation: CASSQDQGSGANVLTF.

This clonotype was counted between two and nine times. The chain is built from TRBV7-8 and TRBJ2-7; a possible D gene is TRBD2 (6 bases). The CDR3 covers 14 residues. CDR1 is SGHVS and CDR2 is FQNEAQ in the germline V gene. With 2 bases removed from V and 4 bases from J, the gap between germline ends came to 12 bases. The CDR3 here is CASSLWGVPYEQYF. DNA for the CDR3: TGTGCCAGCAGCTTATGGGGGGTGCCTTACGAGCAGTACTTC.

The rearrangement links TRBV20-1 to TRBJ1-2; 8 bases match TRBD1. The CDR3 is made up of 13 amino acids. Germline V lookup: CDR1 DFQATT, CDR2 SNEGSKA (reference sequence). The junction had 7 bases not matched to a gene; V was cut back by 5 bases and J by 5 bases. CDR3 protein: CSAFPGTGYGYTF. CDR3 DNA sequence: TGCAGTGCTTTTCCCGGGACAGGTTATGGCTACACCTTC.

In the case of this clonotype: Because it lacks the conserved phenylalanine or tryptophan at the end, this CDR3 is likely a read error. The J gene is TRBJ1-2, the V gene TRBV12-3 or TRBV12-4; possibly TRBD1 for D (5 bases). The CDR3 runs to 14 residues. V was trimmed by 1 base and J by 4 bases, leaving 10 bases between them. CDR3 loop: CASSLGGARYGYTY. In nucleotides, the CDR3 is TGTGCCAGCAGTTTAGGAGGGGCCCGCTATGGCTACACCTAC.

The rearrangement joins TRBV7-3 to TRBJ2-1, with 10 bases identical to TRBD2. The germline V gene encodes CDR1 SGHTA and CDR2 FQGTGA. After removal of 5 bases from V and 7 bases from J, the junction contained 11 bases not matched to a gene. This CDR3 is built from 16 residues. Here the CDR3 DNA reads TGTGCCAGCAGCGCAACTAGCGGGATCCTTGCTAATGAGCAGTTCTTC. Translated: CASSATSGILANEQFF.

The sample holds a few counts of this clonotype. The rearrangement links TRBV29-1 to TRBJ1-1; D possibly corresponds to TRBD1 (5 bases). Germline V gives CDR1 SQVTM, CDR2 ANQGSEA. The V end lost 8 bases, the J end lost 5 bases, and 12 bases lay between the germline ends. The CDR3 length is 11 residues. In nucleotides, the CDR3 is TGCAGCCCCAGGACAATGACTGAAGCTTTCTTT. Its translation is CSPRTMTEAFF.

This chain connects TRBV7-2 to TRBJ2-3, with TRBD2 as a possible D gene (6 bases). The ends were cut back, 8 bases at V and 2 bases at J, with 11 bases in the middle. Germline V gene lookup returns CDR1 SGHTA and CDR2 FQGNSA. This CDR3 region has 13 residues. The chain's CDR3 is CASGREYTDTQYF. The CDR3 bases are TGTGCCAGCGGTCGGGAGTACACAGATACGCAGTATTTT. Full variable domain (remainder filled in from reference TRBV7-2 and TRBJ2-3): GAGVSQSPSNKVTEKGKDVELRCDPISGHTALYWYRQSLGQGLEFLIYFQGNSAPDKSGLPSDRFSAERTGGSVSTLTIQRTQQEDSAVYLCASGREYTDTQYFGPGTRLTVL.

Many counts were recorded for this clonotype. CDR3 nucleotide sequence: TGTGCCATCAGGAGGGACAGGGACGACGGGGAGCTGTTTTTT. It yields the protein CAIRRDRDDGELFF. V is TRBV10-3 and J is TRBJ2-2; TRBD1 aligns across 9 bases. V shed 6 bases and J 7 bases; nucleotides not matched to a gene: 6. In germline, CDR1 is ENHRY, CDR2 SYGVKD. The CDR3 extends over 14 amino acids.

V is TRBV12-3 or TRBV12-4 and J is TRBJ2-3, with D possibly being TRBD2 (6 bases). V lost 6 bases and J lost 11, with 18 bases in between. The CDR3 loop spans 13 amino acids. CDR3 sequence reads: CASSAGTAFRQYF. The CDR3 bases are TGTGCCAGCAGCGCCGGGACTGCCTTTCGGCAGTATTTT.

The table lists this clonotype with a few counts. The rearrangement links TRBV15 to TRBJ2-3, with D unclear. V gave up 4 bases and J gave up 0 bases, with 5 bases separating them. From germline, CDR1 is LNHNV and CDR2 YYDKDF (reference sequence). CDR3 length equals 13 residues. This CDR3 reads CATSNPSTDTQYF. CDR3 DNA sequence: TGTGCCACCAGCAACCCAAGCACAGATACGCAGTATTTT.

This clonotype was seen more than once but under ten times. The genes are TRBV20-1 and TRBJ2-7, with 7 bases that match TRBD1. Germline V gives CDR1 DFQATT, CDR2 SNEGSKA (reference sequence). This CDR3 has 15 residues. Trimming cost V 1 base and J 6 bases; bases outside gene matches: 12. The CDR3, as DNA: TGCAGTGCTAGAGTCCGGACAGGAGACCTATCCGAGCAGTACTTC. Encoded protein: CSARVRTGDLSEQYF.

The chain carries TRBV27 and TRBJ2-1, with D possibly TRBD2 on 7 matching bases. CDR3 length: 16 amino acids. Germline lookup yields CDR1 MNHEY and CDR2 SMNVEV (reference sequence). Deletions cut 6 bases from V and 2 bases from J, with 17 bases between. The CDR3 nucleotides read TGTGCCAGCAGCCCTAAGGGGGGGGCCCCCTACAATGAGCAGTTCTTC. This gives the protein CASSPKGGAPYNEQFF.